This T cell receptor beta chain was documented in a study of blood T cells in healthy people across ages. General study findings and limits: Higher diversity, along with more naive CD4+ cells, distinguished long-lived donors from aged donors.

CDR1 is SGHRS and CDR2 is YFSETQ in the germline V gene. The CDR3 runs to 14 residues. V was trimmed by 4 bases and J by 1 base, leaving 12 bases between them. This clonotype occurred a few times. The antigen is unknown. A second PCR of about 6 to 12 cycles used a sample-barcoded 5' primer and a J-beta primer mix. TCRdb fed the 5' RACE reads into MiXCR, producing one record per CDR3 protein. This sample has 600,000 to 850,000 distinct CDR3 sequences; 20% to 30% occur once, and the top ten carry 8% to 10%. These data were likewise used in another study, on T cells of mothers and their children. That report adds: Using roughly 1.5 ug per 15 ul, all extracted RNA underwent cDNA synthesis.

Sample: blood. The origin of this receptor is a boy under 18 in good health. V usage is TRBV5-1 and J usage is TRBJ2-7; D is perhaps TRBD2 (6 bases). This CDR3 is CASSPFGGSYEQYF. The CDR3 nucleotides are TGCGCCAGCAGCCCCTTCGGGGGATCCTACGAGCAGTACTTC.